This T cell receptor beta chain originates from a study of T cell repertoires in cytomegalovirus infection. The CDR3 totals 13 residues. CDR1 and CDR2 (germline): SGHVS, FNYEAQ. V dropped 6 bases and J dropped 5 bases, with 11 bases sitting between them. MiXCR, applied by TCRdb to the reads, yields one record per CDR3 protein. The sample has roughly 600,000 distinct CDR3 sequences, roughly 24% seen once. The sample holds many counts of this clonotype. This receptor was taken from a human donor in good health (CMV status not recorded). Some clones in this sample may be carry-over from other donors' samples. Sequenced material: CD8+ T cells from PBMCs. J is TRBJ1-5 and V is TRBV7-6, with D unresolved. CDR3 loop: CASSLYSDQPQHF. As DNA, the CDR3 is TGTGCCAGCAGTCTATATTCAGATCAGCCCCAGCATTTT. Variable domain in full (rest from reference TRBV7-6 and TRBJ1-5): GAGVSQSPRYKVTKRGQDVALRCDPISGHVSLYWYRQALGQGPEFLTYFNYEAQQDKSGLPNDRFSAERPEGSISTLTIQRTEQRDSAMYRCASSLYSDQPQHFGDGTRLSIL.